Listed below are T cell receptor beta chains from one sample, sequenced in a study of T cell clones after liver transplantation. Clones were sequenced by immunoSEQ multiplex PCR, and TCRdb holds only the in-frame ones, with some missing. The sample holds about 16,000 clones, 80% to 90% seen once. Source: CD8+ T cells from blood, taken approximately 3.5 years after liver transplant. The receptors were gathered from a human patient who received a liver transplant. Some T cells may be graft donor cells. CDR3s include the opening cysteine and the closing phenylalanine or tryptophan. Each record gives: CDR3 protein, CDR3 DNA, J gene, V gene, D gene, clone size. D genes are given only for firm matches. Clone size appears in some rows only: once, few, many, or a class for an expanded clone.

CASSDRGGQPQHF	TGTGCCAGCAGTGACAGGGGTGGCCAGCCCCAGCATTTT	TRBJ1-5	TRBV6-1	-	-
CASSEWGANYEQYF	TGTGCCAGCAGTGAATGGGGAGCAAACTACGAGCAGTACTTC	TRBJ2-7	TRBV6-1	-	-
CASSLTPAGGPYEQYF	TGTGCCAGCAGTTTAACCCCGGCAGGGGGCCCCTACGAGCAGTACTTC	TRBJ2-7	TRBV28	TRBD1	-
CASSVGPQEETQYF	TGTGCCAGCAGCGTAGGACCACAGGAAGAGACCCAGTACTTC	TRBJ2-5	TRBV9	-	-
CASSLLTDQETQYF	TGTGCCAGCAGCTTATTGACCGACCAAGAGACCCAGTACTTC	TRBJ2-5	TRBV7-9	-	-
CASSERGHGYTF	TGTGCCAGCAGCGAAAGGGGACATGGCTACACCTTC	TRBJ1-2	TRBV27	-	-
CASSHSDTPYEQYF	TGTGCCAGCAGTCACTCGGACACCCCCTACGAGCAGTACTTC	TRBJ2-7	TRBV2	-	few
CASSSLLRDSLYEQYF	TGTGCCAGCAGCTCCCTCCTCCGGGACAGCCTATACGAGCAGTACTTC	TRBJ2-7	TRBV7-6	TRBD1	-
CASRSDTGVPYGYTF	TGTGCCAGCAGGTCTGATACAGGGGTCCCCTATGGCTACACCTTC	TRBJ1-2	TRBV27	TRBD1	-
CASSQDPGLGHQPQHF	TGCGCCAGCAGCCAAGATCCAGGCCTGGGTCATCAGCCCCAGCATTTT	TRBJ1-5	TRBV4-1	-	-
CASSPTIAGASYNEQFF	TGTGCCAGCAGTCCTACAATAGCGGGAGCTTCATACAATGAGCAGTTCTTC	TRBJ2-1	TRBV27	TRBD2	-
CATSGRSYNEQFF	TGTGCCACGAGCGGGAGATCCTACAATGAGCAGTTCTTC	TRBJ2-1	TRBV4-2	TRBD2	-
CASSPPGGSTDTQYF	TGTGCCAGCAGCCCCCCAGGCGGGAGCACAGATACGCAGTATTTT	TRBJ2-3	TRBV7-8	-	-
CASSSGTGGMEHYGYTF	TGCGCCAGCTCATCCGGGACAGGGGGGATGGAACACTATGGCTACACCTTC	TRBJ1-2	TRBV4-3	TRBD1	-
CSVEDTAEGPTGELFF	TGCAGCGTTGAGGATACTGCGGAGGGGCCCACCGGGGAGCTGTTTTTT	TRBJ2-2	TRBV29-1	-	-
CASSPGRAAYEQYF	TGTGCCAGCTCACCGGGTCGTGCTGCCTACGAGCAGTACTTC	TRBJ2-7	TRBV18	-	-
CASSFVTGVDEQFF	TGTGCCAGCAGCTTTGTGACAGGGGTGGATGAGCAGTTCTTC	TRBJ2-1	TRBV11-2	TRBD1	-
CASSLQGGQPQHF	TGTGCCAGCAGTCTACAGGGAGGACAGCCCCAGCATTTT	TRBJ1-5	TRBV27	-	few
CASSPGGGTDTQYF	TGTGCCAGTTCCCCGGGCGGTGGCACAGATACGCAGTATTTT	TRBJ2-3	TRBV19	-	-
CASSSFQQTSTDTQYF	TGTGCCAGCAGCTCATTCCAACAGACCAGCACAGATACGCAGTATTTT	TRBJ2-3	TRBV11-2	-	-
CAGVHRVGDNEQFF	TGTGCCGGCGTACACAGGGTTGGGGACAATGAGCAGTTCTTC	TRBJ2-1	TRBV2	-	-
CASRELAGDSYNEQFF	TGTGCCAGCAGGGAACTAGCGGGCGACTCCTACAATGAGCAGTTCTTC	TRBJ2-1	TRBV27	TRBD2	once
CASLAGVREYYNEQFF	TGTGCCAGTCTAGCGGGAGTTAGGGAATACTACAATGAGCAGTTCTTC	TRBJ2-1	TRBV28	TRBD2	-
CASSLNVGSYQETQYF	TGCGCCAGCAGCTTGAATGTAGGTTCGTACCAAGAGACCCAGTACTTC	TRBJ2-5	TRBV5-1	-	-
CASSFLTSGVSYEQYF	TGTGCCAGCAGCTTCCTGACTAGCGGAGTCTCCTACGAGCAGTACTTC	TRBJ2-7	TRBV6-6	TRBD2	-
CASSQATAGGNTIYF	TGCGCCAGCAGCCAAGCCACAGCGGGGGGAAACACCATATATTTT	TRBJ1-3	TRBV4-1	-	-
CASSLGQGHGNTIYF	TGTGCCAGCAGCCTTGGACAGGGGCATGGAAACACCATATATTTT	TRBJ1-3	TRBV28	TRBD1	-
CMVTEAFF	TGTATGGTCACTGAAGCTTTCTTT	TRBJ1-1	TRBV29-1	-	-
CASRPRTGEGYGELFF	TGTGCCAGCAGGCCAAGGACAGGGGAAGGGTACGGGGAGCTGTTTTTT	TRBJ2-2	TRBV2	TRBD1	-
CASSPTPGTSTDTQYF	TGTGCCAGCAGTCCTACCCCCGGGACTAGCACAGATACGCAGTATTTT	TRBJ2-3	TRBV28	-	-
CASTFRGSEQPQHF	TGTGCCAGCACCTTTAGGGGATCGGAACAGCCCCAGCATTTT	TRBJ1-5	TRBV6-6	-	-
CASSQERDTEAFF	TGCGCCAGCAGCCAAGAGAGGGACACTGAAGCTTTCTTT	TRBJ1-1	TRBV4-1	-	-
CASSLGPGLVNTDTQYF	TGTGCCAGCAGCTTGGGGCCGGGACTAGTTAACACAGATACGCAGTATTTT	TRBJ2-3	TRBV5-6	TRBD2	-
CASSEDVGSAMYQETQYF	TGTGCCAGCAGTGAAGATGTGGGGAGCGCCATGTACCAAGAGACCCAGTACTTC	TRBJ2-5	TRBV6-1	-	-
CASSGGTGGIYGYTF	TGTGCCAGCAGCGGGGGGACAGGAGGTATCTATGGCTACACCTTC	TRBJ1-2	TRBV9	TRBD1	-
CASSSQVEGPTDTQYF	TGTGCCAGCAGCTCCCAGGTTGAGGGCCCCACAGATACGCAGTATTTT	TRBJ2-3	TRBV5-4	-	-
CASNRGVVVGYTF	TGTGCCAGCAATCGGGGGGTCGTCGTTGGCTACACCTTC	TRBJ1-2	TRBV6-6	-	-
CASSQDWGGVSQPQHF	TGTGCCAGCAGCCAAGATTGGGGAGGGGTATCTCAGCCCCAGCATTTT	TRBJ1-5	TRBV4-2	-	-
CASSNSGELFF	TGTGCCAGTAGTAACAGTGGGGAGCTGTTTTTT	TRBJ2-2	TRBV19	-	-
CASSHPPYSNEQFF	TGTGCCAGCAGTCACCCCCCTTATAGTAATGAGCAGTTCTTC	TRBJ2-1	TRBV6-6	-	-
CASSIVDRDIQYF	TGTGCCAGTAGTATAGTTGACAGGGACATTCAGTACTTC	TRBJ2-4	TRBV19	TRBD1	-
CASTETGEQYF	TGTGCCAGCACCGAGACGGGGGAGCAGTACTTC	TRBJ2-7	TRBV28	-	-
CSVDRDPYGYTF	TGCAGCGTTGACCGGGACCCCTATGGCTACACCTTC	TRBJ1-2	TRBV29-1	-	-
CASRQGNQPQHF	TGTGCCAGTAGACAGGGGAATCAGCCCCAGCATTTT	TRBJ1-5	TRBV19	TRBD1	-
CASSPTGAEQYF	TGTGCCAGTAGTCCTACAGGGGCCGAGCAGTACTTC	TRBJ2-7	TRBV19	TRBD1	-